This TCR beta chain was identified during a study of blood T cell repertoires in COVID-19. Study-level information: Samples representing acute and convalescent COVID-19 were sourced from the United States, Italy and Spain. PBMCs, B-cell-depleted T cells, or T cells were the source of the cDNA or gDNA that made up the material.

Per the original data handling: Amplified reference gene primers provided the basis for estimating nucleated cell counts. Sequencing was performed with immunoSEQ multiplex PCR; in TCRdb, only in-frame clones are kept and a portion is missing. V, J and clone size reflect that table, while D and trimming were determined from the DNA. The sample records more than 150,000 clones, roughly 80% being singletons. Trimming at V came to 4 bases and at J to 8 bases, leaving 12 bases not matched to a gene. Germline V gene data show CDR1 as SGDLS and CDR2 as YYNGEE. This CDR3 contains 16 residues. This rearrangement joins TRBV9 to TRBJ1-4, with TRBD1 matching over 9 bases. Sequenced material: peripheral blood. The clonotype was recovered from a man aged 25-40 years with active or convalescent COVID-19. As DNA, the CDR3 is TGTGCCAGCAGCCGGGACAGGACAGGGGAAGGCGAAAAACTGTTTTTT. Translated, it gives CASSRDRTGEGEKLFF.